This TCR beta chain derives from a study of OX40 agonist ivuxolimab in advanced cancers. Study as a whole: Ivuxolimab is an agonistic anti-OX40 (CD134) antibody, and patients were treated with it. Of the patients, three showed partial responses, one with hepatocellular carcinoma and two with cutaneous melanoma.

Assay: immunoSEQ multiplex PCR; the TCRdb copy retains only in-frame clones and omits some. Found here are approximately 70,000 clones, roughly 80% of them singletons; the top ten hold under 1.2%. This CDR3 is 13 amino acids long. Trimming took 7 bases from V and 6 from J, leaving 15 bases between them. Germline lookup yields CDR1 MNHNS and CDR2 SASEGT. About this clone: The target antigen is unknown.

General study findings and limits: The expanded peripheral T cells' antigen specificity was not determined.

The sequence was obtained from an adult with an advanced solid tumor such as melanoma, head and neck, liver or kidney cancer. The sequenced sample was CD4+ or CD8+ T cells sorted from blood, obtained in a trial of the OX40 agonist ivuxolimab. The chain employs TRBV6-1 and TRBJ1-2, with D maybe TRBD1 (5 bases). CDR3 nucleotides: TGTGCCAGCACCCCGATGGGGACGGATGGCTACACCTTC. Amino acid sequence: CASTPMGTDGYTF.